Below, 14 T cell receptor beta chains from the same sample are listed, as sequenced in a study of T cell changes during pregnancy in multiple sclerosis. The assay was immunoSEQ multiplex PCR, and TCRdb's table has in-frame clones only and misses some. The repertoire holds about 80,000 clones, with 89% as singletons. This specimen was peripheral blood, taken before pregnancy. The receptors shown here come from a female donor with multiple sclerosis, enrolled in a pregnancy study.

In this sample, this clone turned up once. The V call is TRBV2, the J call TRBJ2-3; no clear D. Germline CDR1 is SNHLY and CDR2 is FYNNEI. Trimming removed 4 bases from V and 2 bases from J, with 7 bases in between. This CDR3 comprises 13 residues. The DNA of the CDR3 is TGTGCCAGCAGTGTGTACACCACAGATACGCAGTATTTT. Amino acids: CASSVYTTDTQYF.

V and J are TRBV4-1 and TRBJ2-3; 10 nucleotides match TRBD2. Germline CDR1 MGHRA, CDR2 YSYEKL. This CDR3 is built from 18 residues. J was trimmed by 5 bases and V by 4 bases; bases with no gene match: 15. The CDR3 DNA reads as TGCGCCAGCAGCCCCGCCCCAGGACTAGCGGCCTCGGGAGATACGCAGTATTTT. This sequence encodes CASSPAPGLAASGDTQYF.

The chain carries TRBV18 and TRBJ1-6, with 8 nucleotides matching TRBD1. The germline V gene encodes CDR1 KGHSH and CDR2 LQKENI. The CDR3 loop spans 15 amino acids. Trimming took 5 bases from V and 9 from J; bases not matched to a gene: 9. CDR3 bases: TGTGCCAGCTCAAACGACAGGGGAGTGGGTTCACCCCTCCACTTT. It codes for CASSNDRGVGSPLHF.

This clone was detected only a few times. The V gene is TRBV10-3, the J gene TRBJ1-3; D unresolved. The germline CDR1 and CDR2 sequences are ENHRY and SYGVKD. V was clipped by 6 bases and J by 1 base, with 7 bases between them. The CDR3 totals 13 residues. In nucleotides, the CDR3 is TGTGCCATCAGCTCCGCGTCTGGAAACACCATATATTTT. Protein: CAISSASGNTIYF.

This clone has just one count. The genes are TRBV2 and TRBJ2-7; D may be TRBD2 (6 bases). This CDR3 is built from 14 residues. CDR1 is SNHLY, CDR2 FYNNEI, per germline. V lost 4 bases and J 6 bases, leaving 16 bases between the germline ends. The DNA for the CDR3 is TGTGCCAGCAGTGTTGTTTCGAGGGGAGGCGAGCAGTACTTC. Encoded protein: CASSVVSRGGEQYF.

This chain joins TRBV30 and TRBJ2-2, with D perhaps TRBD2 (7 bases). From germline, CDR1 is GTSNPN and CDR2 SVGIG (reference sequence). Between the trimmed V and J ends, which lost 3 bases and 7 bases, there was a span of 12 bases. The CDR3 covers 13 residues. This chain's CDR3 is CAWRGAGVGELFF. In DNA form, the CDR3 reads TGTGCCTGGAGGGGGGCGGGAGTCGGGGAGCTGTTTTTT.

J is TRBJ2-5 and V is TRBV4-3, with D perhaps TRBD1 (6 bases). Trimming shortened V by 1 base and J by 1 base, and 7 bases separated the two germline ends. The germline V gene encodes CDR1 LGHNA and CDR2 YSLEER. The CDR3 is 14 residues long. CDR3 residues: CASSQVGAQETQYF. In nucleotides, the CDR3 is TGCGCCAGCAGCCAAGTGGGGGCCCAAGAGACCCAGTACTTC.

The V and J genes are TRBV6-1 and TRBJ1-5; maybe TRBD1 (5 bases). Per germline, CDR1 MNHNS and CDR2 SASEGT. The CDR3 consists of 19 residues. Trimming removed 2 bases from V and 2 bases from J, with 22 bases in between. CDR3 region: CASSENAFWVQAGNQPQHF. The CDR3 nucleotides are TGTGCCAGCAGTGAAAACGCGTTCTGGGTACAGGCAGGCAATCAGCCCCAGCATTTT.

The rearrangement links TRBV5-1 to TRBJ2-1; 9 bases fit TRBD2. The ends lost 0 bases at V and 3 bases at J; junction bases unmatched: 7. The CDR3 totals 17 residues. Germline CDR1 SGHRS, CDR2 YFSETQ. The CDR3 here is CASSLAAASGIYNEQFF. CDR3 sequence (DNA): TGCGCCAGCAGCTTGGCCGCGGCTAGCGGGATCTACAATGAGCAGTTCTTC. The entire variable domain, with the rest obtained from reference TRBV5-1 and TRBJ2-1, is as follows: KAGVTQTPRYLIKTRGQQVTLSCSPISGHRSVSWYQQTPGQGLQFLFEYFSETQRNKGNFPGRFSGRQFSNSRSEMNVSTLELGDSALYLCASSLAAASGIYNEQFFGPGTRLTVL.

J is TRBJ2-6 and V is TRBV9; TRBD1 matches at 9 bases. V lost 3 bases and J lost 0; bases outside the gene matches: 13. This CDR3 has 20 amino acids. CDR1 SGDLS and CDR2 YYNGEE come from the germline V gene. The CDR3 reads CASSGEGAGQGISGANVLTF. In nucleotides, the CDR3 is TGTGCCAGCAGCGGGGAGGGGGCGGGACAGGGAATCTCTGGGGCCAACGTCCTGACTTTC.

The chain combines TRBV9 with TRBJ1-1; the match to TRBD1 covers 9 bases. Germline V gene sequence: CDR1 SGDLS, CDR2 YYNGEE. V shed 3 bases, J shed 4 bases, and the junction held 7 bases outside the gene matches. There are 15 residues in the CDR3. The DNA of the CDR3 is TGTGCCAGCAGCGGAATAGGACAGGGGACCACTGAAGCTTTCTTT. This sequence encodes CASSGIGQGTTEAFF.

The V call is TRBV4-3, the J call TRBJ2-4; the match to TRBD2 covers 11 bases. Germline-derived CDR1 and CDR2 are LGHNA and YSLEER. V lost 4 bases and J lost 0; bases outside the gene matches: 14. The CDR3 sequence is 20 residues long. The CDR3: CASSRGVGTSGYLAKNIQYF. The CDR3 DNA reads TGCGCCAGCAGCCGGGGGGTGGGGACTAGCGGTTACCTAGCCAAAAACATTCAGTACTTC.

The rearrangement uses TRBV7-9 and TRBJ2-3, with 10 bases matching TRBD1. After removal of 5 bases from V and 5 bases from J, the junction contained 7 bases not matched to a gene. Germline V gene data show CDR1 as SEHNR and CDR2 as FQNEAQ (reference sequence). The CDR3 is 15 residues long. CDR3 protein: CASSPGQGSGDTQYF. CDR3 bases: TGTGCCAGCAGCCCGGGACAGGGGTCGGGAGATACGCAGTATTTT.

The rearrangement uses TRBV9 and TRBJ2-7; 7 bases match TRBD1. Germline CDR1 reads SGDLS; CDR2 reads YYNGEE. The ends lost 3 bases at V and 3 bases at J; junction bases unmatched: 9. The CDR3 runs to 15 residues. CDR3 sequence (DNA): TGTGCCAGCAGCGCCGAGGGACAGAACAACTACGAGCAGTACTTC. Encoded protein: CASSAEGQNNYEQYF. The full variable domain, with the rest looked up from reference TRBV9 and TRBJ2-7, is DSGVTQTPKHLITATGQRVTLRCSPRSGDLSVYWYQQSLDQGLQFLIQYYNGEERAKGNILERFSAQQFPDLHSELNLSSLELGDSALYFCASSAEGQNNYEQYFGPGTRLTVT.